This TCR beta chain was recovered during a study of cytomegalovirus exposure and HLA in healthy donors. Broader study findings: Cytomegalovirus association was assigned to 170 or so TCR beta chains. Earlier analysis looked at TCR beta V segments, and most were productive about 87% or about 30% of the time.

For this clone: The antigen remains undetermined. Distinct nucleotide sequences in the sample also encode this CDR3.

Both 60 Vbeta primers and 13 Jbeta primers went into the PCR. Authors' data handling: Later reanalysis found 80 million or so unique TCR beta chains, 9 million to 12 million of them shared. Method: immunoSEQ multiplex PCR; TCRdb's copy keeps in-frame clones and lacks some. D and trimming were read from the DNA, whereas the V and J calls and clone size are those reported in that table. The repertoire holds approximately 200,000 clones, with around 80% as singletons. The CDR3 has 15 amino acids. Germline lookup yields CDR1 SGHRS and CDR2 YFSETQ. V lost 0 bases to trimming and J lost 7 bases; unmatched junction nucleotides: 9.

Sequenced: PBMCs. This receptor was taken from a man aged 35-49 years in good health and CMV-seronegative. The chain uses TRBV5-1 and TRBJ2-7, with 8 nucleotides matching TRBD2. The CDR3: CASSLGLAGGNEQYF. The CDR3 DNA is TGCGCCAGCAGCTTGGGACTGGCGGGAGGAAATGAGCAGTACTTC.